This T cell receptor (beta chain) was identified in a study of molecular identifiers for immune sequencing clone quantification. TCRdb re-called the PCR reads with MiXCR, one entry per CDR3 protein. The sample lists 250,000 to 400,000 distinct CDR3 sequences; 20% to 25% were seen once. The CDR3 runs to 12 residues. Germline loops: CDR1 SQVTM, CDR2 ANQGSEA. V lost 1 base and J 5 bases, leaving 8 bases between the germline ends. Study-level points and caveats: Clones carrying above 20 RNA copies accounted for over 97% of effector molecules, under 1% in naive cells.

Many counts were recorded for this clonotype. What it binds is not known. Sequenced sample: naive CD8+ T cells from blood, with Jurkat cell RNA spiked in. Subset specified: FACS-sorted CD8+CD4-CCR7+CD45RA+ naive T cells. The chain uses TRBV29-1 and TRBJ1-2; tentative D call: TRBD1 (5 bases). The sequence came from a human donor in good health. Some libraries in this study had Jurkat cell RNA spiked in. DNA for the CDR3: TGCAGCGTTGAAGTCAGGGCATATGGCTACACCTTC. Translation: CSVEVRAYGYTF.